This T cell receptor (beta chain) was observed in a study of T cell clonality in common variable immunodeficiency. This clone was observed many times. The read ends 3 residues shy of where the CDR3 ends; the end is completed using the germline J gene. Libraries were prepared by immunoSEQ multiplex PCR; TCRdb keeps only in-frame clonotypes and omits some of them. The table records around 52,000 clones without singletons, the ten largest covering approximately 5.4%. This CDR3 is 15 amino acids long. The V gene's germline CDR1 is SGHNT and CDR2 YENEEA. The J segment lost 3 bases and the V segment lost 1 base, leaving 3 bases of the junction unmatched.

The chain couples TRBV11-3 to TRBJ2-5, with 9 bases fitting TRBD1. This receptor was identified in a person aged 18 to 69 in good health. The source material was peripheral blood mononuclear cells. The sequenced part of the CDR3 DNA is TGTGCCAGCAGCTTAGGGAGGACAGGGGAAGAGACC. Protein: CASSLGRTGEET. The entire CDR3 protein reads CASSLGRTGEETQYF.